These 24 T cell receptor beta chains were all obtained from the same sample, sequenced in a study of T-cell memory formation after mild COVID-19. In TCRdb, the 5' RACE reads were re-called with MiXCR into one record per CDR3 protein. Of hundreds of thousands of distinct CDR3 sequences in the sample, around 21% were seen once. Sequenced material: PBMCs or a T cell subset sorted from them (not recorded which). The receptors were gathered from an adult woman who had mild COVID-19 (a few samples of this study predate the infection). Cell type and time point are not known.

The chain couples TRBV5-5 to TRBJ2-7; D not certain. Trimming cost V 0 bases and J 5 bases, with 12 bases left between them. Germline V lookup: CDR1 SGHKS, CDR2 YYEKEE (reference sequence). The CDR3 is made up of 14 amino acids. The CDR3 sequence is CASSLAGDFHEQYF. The DNA of the CDR3 is TGTGCCAGCAGCTTGGCCGGTGACTTCCACGAGCAGTACTTC.

The chain joins TRBV7-3 to TRBJ2-2; a weak D match, TRBD2 (6 bases). In germline, CDR1 is SGHTA, CDR2 FQGTGA. CDR3 length: 16 residues. The V end lost 5 bases, the J end lost 1 base, and 14 bases lay between the germline ends. The CDR3 sequence is CASSPREPENTGELFF. The DNA for the CDR3 is TGTGCCAGCAGCCCGCGGGAACCGGAGAACACCGGGGAGCTGTTTTTT.

V and J are TRBV15 and TRBJ2-3; unclear D gene. Germline lookup yields CDR1 LNHNV and CDR2 YYDKDF (reference sequence). Trimming removed 0 bases at V and 4 bases at J, with 5 bases between. CDR3 length: 13 residues. The DNA of the CDR3 is TGTGCCACCAGCAGAGATGGGCCAGATACGCAGTATTTT. Amino acid sequence: CATSRDGPDTQYF. The full variable domain, rest sourced from reference TRBV15 and TRBJ2-3, is DAMVIQNPRYQVTQFGKPVTLSCSQTLNHNVMYWYQQKSSQAPKLLFHYYDKDFNNEADTPDNFQSRRPNTSFCFLDIRSPGLGDTAMYLCATSRDGPDTQYFGPGTRLTVL.

This clonotype came up a few times. The V gene is TRBV7-9, the J gene TRBJ2-2, with D possibly being TRBD1 (6 bases). Trimming stripped 0 bases from V and 0 bases from J, with 14 bases between. This CDR3 has 18 amino acids. Looked up from germline, CDR1 is SEHNR and CDR2 is FQNEAQ (reference sequence). CDR3 sequence (DNA): TGTGCCAGCAGCTTAGCTGGGTTCCAGGGGACGAACACCGGGGAGCTGTTTTTT. It specifies CASSLAGFQGTNTGELFF.

The chain is built from TRBV6-5 and TRBJ2-3; perhaps TRBD2 as D (6 bases). Germline loops: CDR1 MNHEY, CDR2 SVGAGI. Trimming stripped 5 bases from V and 4 bases from J, with 16 bases between. CDR3 length equals 15 residues. CDR3 in DNA: TGTGCCAGCAGTCCCTTGGGGGGATGGGCAGATACGCAGTATTTT. Its translation: CASSPLGGWADTQYF.

V is TRBV14 and J is TRBJ2-1; D ambiguous. CDR3 length: 14 residues. V dropped 1 base and J dropped 6 bases, with 10 bases sitting between them. In germline, CDR1 is SGHDN, CDR2 FVKESK. The CDR3 coding sequence is TGTGCCAGCAGCCAAGTATTAGGTGTCAATGAGCAGTTCTTC. Residues: CASSQVLGVNEQFF. The full variable domain, its missing parts supplied by reference TRBV14 and TRBJ2-1, is EAGVTQFPSHSVIEKGQTVTLRCDPISGHDNLYWYRRVMGKEIKFLLHFVKESKQDESGMPNNRFLAERTGGTYSTLKVQPAELEDSGVYFCASSQVLGVNEQFFGPGTRLTVL.

This clonotype was detected a few times. J is TRBJ2-1 and V is TRBV4-1; 11 nucleotides line up with TRBD2. The length of the CDR3 is 16 residues. From germline, CDR1 is MGHRA and CDR2 YSYEKL. Trimming took 4 bases from V and 5 from J; bases not matched to a gene: 7. The CDR3 DNA sequence: TGCGCCAGCAGCCCCGTAGCGGGGGGGCCCCACAATGAGCAGTTCTTC. This encodes CASSPVAGGPHNEQFF.

The V call is TRBV7-9, the J call TRBJ2-6, with a tentative D call TRBD2 (5 bases). V gave up 5 bases and J gave up 0 bases, with 14 bases separating them. This CDR3 has 17 amino acids. Germline CDR1 reads SEHNR; CDR2 reads FQNEAQ (reference sequence). The CDR3 reads CASSTIRGPSGANVLTF. CDR3 in DNA: TGTGCCAGCAGCACGATTCGGGGTCCCTCTGGGGCCAACGTCCTGACTTTC. The whole variable domain, filled in from reference TRBV7-9 and TRBJ2-6, reads DTGVSQNPRHKITKRGQNVTFRCDPISEHNRLYWYRQTLGQGPEFLTYFQNEAQLEKSRLLSDRFSAERPKGSFSTLEIQRTEQGDSAMYLCASSTIRGPSGANVLTFGAGSRLTVL.

The rearrangement links TRBV5-6 to TRBJ2-1; D may be TRBD2 (7 bases). V gave up 9 bases and J gave up 6 bases, with 19 bases separating them. The CDR3 extends over 14 amino acids. Per germline, CDR1 SGHDT and CDR2 YYEEEE. In DNA form, the CDR3 reads TGTGCCACCCAAGACAAGGGGGGGAGCAATGAGCAGTTCTTC. Protein: CATQDKGGSNEQFF.

This clonotype appeared a few times. V gene TRBV5-1 combines with J gene TRBJ1-3; D is possibly TRBD1 (6 bases). V dropped 4 bases and J dropped 1 base, with 9 bases sitting between them. The CDR3 spans 14 residues. CDR1 is SGHRS and CDR2 is YFSETQ in the germline V gene. The CDR3: CASSLGTSGNTIYF. The CDR3 DNA reads TGCGCCAGCAGCCTCGGGACATCTGGAAACACCATATATTTT. The entire variable domain, with the rest obtained from reference TRBV5-1 and TRBJ1-3, is as follows: KAGVTQTPRYLIKTRGQQVTLSCSPISGHRSVSWYQQTPGQGLQFLFEYFSETQRNKGNFPGRFSGRQFSNSRSEMNVSTLELGDSALYLCASSLGTSGNTIYFGEGSWLTVV.

The chain couples TRBV6-2 or TRBV6-3 to TRBJ2-5; TRBD2 might be the D (5 bases). This CDR3 spans 14 amino acids. CDR1 is MNHEY, CDR2 SVGEGT, per germline. The ends were cut back, 5 bases at V and 2 bases at J, with 12 bases in the middle. CDR3: CASSDGVLQETQYF. Here the CDR3 DNA reads TGTGCCAGCAGTGACGGGGTCCTGCAAGAGACCCAGTACTTC.

The chain joins TRBV29-1 to TRBJ2-5; the D is unclear. The CDR3 has 15 amino acids. Trimming took 4 bases from V and 1 from J, leaving 16 bases between them. Germline assignment: CDR1 SQVTM and CDR2 ANQGSEA. CDR3 sequence (DNA): TGCAGCGTTGTGGGTCGCGGCCTAGTCCAAGAGACCCAGTACTTC. Amino acids: CSVVGRGLVQETQYF. The variable domain in full, completed from reference TRBV29-1 and TRBJ2-5, reads SAVISQKPSRDICQRGTSLTIQCQVDSQVTMMFWYRQQPGQSLTLIATANQGSEATYESGFVIDKFPISRPNLTFSTLTVSNMSPEDSSIYLCSVVGRGLVQETQYFGPGTRLLVL.

This clonotype has only a few counts. V and J are TRBV12-3 or TRBV12-4 and TRBJ1-5; D is unclear. The CDR3 runs 16 residues. The V end was cut by 1 base, the J end by 6 bases, with 16 bases between. The CDR3 DNA reads TGTGCCAGCAGTTTAGAGGTGGGGTCGGGTTCTCAGCCCCAGCATTTT. Translated: CASSLEVGSGSQPQHF.

The V and J genes are TRBV9 and TRBJ2-1; D call uncertain. The V gene lost 0 bases and the J gene lost 4 bases, with 5 bases spanning the gap. Looked up from germline, CDR1 is SGDLS and CDR2 is YYNGEE. The CDR3 is 13 residues long. CDR3 residues: CASSVAVYNEQFF. In DNA, the CDR3 is TGTGCCAGCAGCGTAGCTGTGTACAATGAGCAGTTCTTC. Full variable domain (outside the CDR3, taken from reference TRBV9 and TRBJ2-1): DSGVTQTPKHLITATGQRVTLRCSPRSGDLSVYWYQQSLDQGLQFLIQYYNGEERAKGNILERFSAQQFPDLHSELNLSSLELGDSALYFCASSVAVYNEQFFGPGTRLTVL.

The chain has TRBV7-2 and TRBJ1-2, with D unresolved. Trimming shortened V by 0 bases and J by 3 bases, and 14 bases separated the two germline ends. Looked up from germline, CDR1 is SGHTA and CDR2 is FQGNSA. The CDR3 is 16 residues long. The CDR3 loop is CASSLASLGLDYGYTF. CDR3 in DNA: TGTGCCAGCAGCTTAGCGAGTCTGGGGTTGGACTATGGCTACACCTTC.

Concerning this clonotype: The junction departs from the called germline gene at one end, perhaps through a read error. The genes are TRBV6-6 and TRBJ2-7; 8 nucleotides match TRBD2. The CDR3 totals 13 residues. CDR1 MNHNY and CDR2 SVGAGI come from the germline V gene (reference sequence). CDR3 DNA sequence: TGTGCCAGCAGTTATCAGCTAGCGGGTACTTGGTTCTTC. It translates to CASSYQLAGTWFF.

This clonotype came up a few times. The rearrangement links TRBV10-3 to TRBJ2-5; weak D call: TRBD1 (6 bases). Germline CDR1 reads ENHRY; CDR2 reads SYGVKD. The CDR3 totals 14 residues. V lost 4 bases, J lost 3 bases, and 12 bases lay in between. The chain's CDR3 is CAISATGQKETQYF. In DNA, the CDR3 is TGTGCCATCAGTGCTACAGGGCAAAAAGAGACCCAGTACTTC.

The chain has TRBV19 and TRBJ1-1; D may be TRBD1 (5 bases). Trimming took 5 bases from V and 0 from J, leaving 19 bases between them. This CDR3 spans 17 amino acids. Germline lookup yields CDR1 LNHDA and CDR2 SQIVND (reference sequence). The CDR3 DNA follows: TGTGCCAGTAGTTCATACCCCGGGACTGTCATGAACACTGAAGCTTTCTTT. The encoded protein is CASSSYPGTVMNTEAFF.

The sample holds a few counts of this clonotype. V and J are TRBV6-6 and TRBJ1-1, with 8 bases matching TRBD1. Trimming cost V 4 bases and J 5 bases; bases outside gene matches: 9. The germline gives CDR1 MNHNY, CDR2 SVGAGI (reference sequence). CDR3 length: 15 amino acids. The CDR3 DNA reads as TGTGCCAGCAGTTCCAGCACAGGGGGAGGTACTGAAGCTTTCTTT. This gives the protein CASSSSTGGGTEAFF.

This chain links TRBV27 with TRBJ1-1; possibly TRBD1 for D (6 bases). V was trimmed by 7 bases and J by 1 base, leaving 13 bases between them. The CDR3 consists of 14 residues. In germline, CDR1 is MNHEY, CDR2 SMNVEV (reference sequence). DNA of the CDR3: TGTGCCAGCATGGACAGAACTACGAACACTGAAGCTTTCTTT. Encoded protein: CASMDRTTNTEAFF.

The V call is TRBV27, the J call TRBJ2-1; 7 positions match TRBD2. Germline values: CDR1 MNHEY, CDR2 SMNVEV (reference sequence). V lost 0 bases and J lost 1; bases outside the gene matches: 3. There are 16 residues in the CDR3. The CDR3 region has the DNA TGTGCCAGCAGTTTATCACTAGCGATATCCTACAATGAGCAGTTCTTC. Protein sequence: CASSLSLAISYNEQFF.

The genes are TRBV20-1 and TRBJ1-2; D not certain. V shed 5 bases and J shed 7 bases, with 17 bases lying between them. The CDR3 consists of 13 residues. Germline values: CDR1 DFQATT, CDR2 SNEGSKA (reference sequence). The CDR3 sequence: CSAAQRTALGYTF. CDR3 nucleotide sequence: TGCAGTGCTGCACAGCGTACGGCGCTTGGCTACACCTTC.

This clonotype was recorded at least ten times. This sequence joins TRBV9 and TRBJ2-1; 10 nucleotides align to TRBD1. The J segment lost 3 bases and the V segment lost 3 bases, leaving 12 bases of the junction unmatched. This CDR3 contains 18 residues. Germline CDR1 is SGDLS and CDR2 is YYNGEE. CDR3 bases: TGTGCCAGCAGCGCCGTCCCGGGACAGGGGACGGTCTACAATGAGCAGTTCTTC. Its translation: CASSAVPGQGTVYNEQFF. Supplemented by reference TRBV9 and TRBJ2-1, the full variable domain reads DSGVTQTPKHLITATGQRVTLRCSPRSGDLSVYWYQQSLDQGLQFLIQYYNGEERAKGNILERFSAQQFPDLHSELNLSSLELGDSALYFCASSAVPGQGTVYNEQFFGPGTRLTVL.

The rearrangement uses TRBV18 and TRBJ2-4; D could derive from TRBD1 or TRBD2 (5 bases each). Per the germline V gene, CDR1 is KGHSH and CDR2 is LQKENI. V was clipped by 6 bases and J by 9 bases, with 30 bases between them. The CDR3 runs to 18 residues. For the CDR3, the DNA is TGTGCCAGCTCCTTCTCCCGGGACCAATCCCCGCCGTGGGGCATTCAGTACTTC. Translation gives CASSFSRDQSPPWGIQYF.